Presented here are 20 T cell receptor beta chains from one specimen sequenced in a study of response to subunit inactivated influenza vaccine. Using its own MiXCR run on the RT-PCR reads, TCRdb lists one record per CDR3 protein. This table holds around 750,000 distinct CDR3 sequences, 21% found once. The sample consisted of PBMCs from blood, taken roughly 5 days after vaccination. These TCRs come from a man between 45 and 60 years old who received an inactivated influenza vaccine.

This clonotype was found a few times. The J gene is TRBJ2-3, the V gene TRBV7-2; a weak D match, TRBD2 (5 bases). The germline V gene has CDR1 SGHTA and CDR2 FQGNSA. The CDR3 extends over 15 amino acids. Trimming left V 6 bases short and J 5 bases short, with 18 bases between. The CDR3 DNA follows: TGTGCCAGCAGTTATCGGGTCGGGATTGGAGATACGCAGTATTTT. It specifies CASSYRVGIGDTQYF.

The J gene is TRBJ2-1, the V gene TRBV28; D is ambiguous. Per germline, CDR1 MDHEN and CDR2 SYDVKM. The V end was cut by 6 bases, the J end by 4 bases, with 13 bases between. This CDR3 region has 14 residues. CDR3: CASSGRSDYNEQFF. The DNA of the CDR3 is TGTGCCAGCAGCGGCCGGAGCGATTACAATGAGCAGTTCTTC.

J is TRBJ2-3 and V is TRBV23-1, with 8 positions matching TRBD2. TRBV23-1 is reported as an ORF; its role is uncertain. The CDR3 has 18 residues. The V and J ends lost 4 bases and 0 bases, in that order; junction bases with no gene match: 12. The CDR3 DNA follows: TGCGCCAGCAGTCCCCCTAGGGACGCGGGAGGTAGCACAGATACGCAGTATTTT. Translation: CASSPPRDAGGSTDTQYF.

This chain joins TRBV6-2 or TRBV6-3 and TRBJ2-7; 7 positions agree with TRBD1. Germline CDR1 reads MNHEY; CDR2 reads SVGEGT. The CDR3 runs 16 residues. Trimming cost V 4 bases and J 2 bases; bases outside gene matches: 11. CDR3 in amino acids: CASSSGQETFTYEQYF. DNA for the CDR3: TGTGCCAGCAGTTCCGGACAGGAGACGTTTACCTACGAGCAGTACTTC.

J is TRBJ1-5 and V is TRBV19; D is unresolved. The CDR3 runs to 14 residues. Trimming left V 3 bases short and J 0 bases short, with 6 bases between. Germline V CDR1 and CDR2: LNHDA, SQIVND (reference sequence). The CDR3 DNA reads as TGTGCCAGTAGTATCGGCGCTAGCAATCAGCCCCAGCATTTT. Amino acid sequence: CASSIGASNQPQHF.

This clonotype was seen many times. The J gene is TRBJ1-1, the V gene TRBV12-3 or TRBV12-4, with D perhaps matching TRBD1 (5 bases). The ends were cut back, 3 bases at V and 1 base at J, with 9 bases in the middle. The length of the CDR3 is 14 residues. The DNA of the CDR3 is TGTGCCAGCAGTTTGCAGCAGGGGAACACTGAAGCTTTCTTT. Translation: CASSLQQGNTEAFF.

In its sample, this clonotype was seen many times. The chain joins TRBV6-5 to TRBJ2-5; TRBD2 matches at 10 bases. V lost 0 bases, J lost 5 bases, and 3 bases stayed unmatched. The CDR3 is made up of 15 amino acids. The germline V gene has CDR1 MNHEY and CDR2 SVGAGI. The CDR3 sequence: CASSYSSGGRETQYF. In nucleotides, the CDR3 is TGTGCCAGCAGTTACTCTAGCGGGGGGCGGGAGACCCAGTACTTC.

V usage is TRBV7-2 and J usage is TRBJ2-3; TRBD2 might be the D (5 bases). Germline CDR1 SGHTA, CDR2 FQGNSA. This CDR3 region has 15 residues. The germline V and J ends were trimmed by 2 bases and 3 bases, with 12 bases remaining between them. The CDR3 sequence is CASSLLGSSTDTQYF. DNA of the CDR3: TGTGCCAGCAGCTTATTGGGGAGCTCAACAGATACGCAGTATTTT.

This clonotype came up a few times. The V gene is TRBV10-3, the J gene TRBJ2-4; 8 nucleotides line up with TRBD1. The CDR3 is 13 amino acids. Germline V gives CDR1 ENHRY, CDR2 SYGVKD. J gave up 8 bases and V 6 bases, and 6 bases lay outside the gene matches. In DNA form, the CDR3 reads TGTGCCATCAGCTTCGGACAGGGCGACATTCAGTACTTC. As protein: CAISFGQGDIQYF.

The CDR3 protein is CASSLKGDRSFF. As DNA, the CDR3 is TGTGCCAGCAGCTTAAAAGGGGACAGGTCGTTCTTC. This sequence joins TRBV7-2 and TRBJ2-1; TRBD1 matches 8 bases. The CDR3 extends over 12 amino acids. Germline assignment: CDR1 SGHTA and CDR2 FQGNSA. Unmatched junction bases numbered 6, after V lost 2 bases and J lost 15 bases.

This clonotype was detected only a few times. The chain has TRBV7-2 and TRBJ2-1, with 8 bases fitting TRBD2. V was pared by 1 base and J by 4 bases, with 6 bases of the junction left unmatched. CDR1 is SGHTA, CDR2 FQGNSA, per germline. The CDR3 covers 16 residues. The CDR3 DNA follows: TGTGCCAGCAGCTTAGTAGCGGGAAGTTGGTACAATGAGCAGTTCTTC. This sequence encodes CASSLVAGSWYNEQFF. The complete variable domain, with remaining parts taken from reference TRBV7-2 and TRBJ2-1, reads GAGVSQSPSNKVTEKGKDVELRCDPISGHTALYWYRQSLGQGLEFLIYFQGNSAPDKSGLPSDRFSAERTGGSVSTLTIQRTQQEDSAVYLCASSLVAGSWYNEQFFGPGTRLTVL.

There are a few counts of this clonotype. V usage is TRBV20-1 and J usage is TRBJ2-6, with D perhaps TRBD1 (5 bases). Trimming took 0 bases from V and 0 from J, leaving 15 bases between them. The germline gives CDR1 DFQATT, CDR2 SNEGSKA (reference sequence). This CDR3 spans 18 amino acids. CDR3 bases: TGCAGTGCTAGAGATCCCCTCACAGGTGGCTCTGGGGCCAACGTCCTGACTTTC. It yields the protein CSARDPLTGGSGANVLTF.

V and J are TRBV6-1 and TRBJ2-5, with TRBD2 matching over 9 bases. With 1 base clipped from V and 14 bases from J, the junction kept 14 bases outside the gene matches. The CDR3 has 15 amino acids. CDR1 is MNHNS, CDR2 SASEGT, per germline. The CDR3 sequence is CASSEGVQSSGAGYF. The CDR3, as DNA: TGTGCCAGCAGTGAAGGGGTCCAATCTAGCGGGGCGGGTTACTTC.

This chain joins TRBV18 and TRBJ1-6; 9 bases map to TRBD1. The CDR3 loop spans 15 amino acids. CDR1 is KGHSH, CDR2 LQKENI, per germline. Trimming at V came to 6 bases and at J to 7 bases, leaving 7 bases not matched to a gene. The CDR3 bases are TGTGCCAGCTCCCAGGCGGGACAGGGAAATTCACCCCTCCACTTT. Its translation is CASSQAGQGNSPLHF.

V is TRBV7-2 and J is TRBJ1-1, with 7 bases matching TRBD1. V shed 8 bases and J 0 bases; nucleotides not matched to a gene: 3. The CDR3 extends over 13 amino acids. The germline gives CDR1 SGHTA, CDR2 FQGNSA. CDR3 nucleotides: TGTGCCAGCCTAACAGGGGTGAACACTGAAGCTTTCTTT. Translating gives CASLTGVNTEAFF.

The DNA for the CDR3 is TGTGCCAGCAGTTCGCTAGCGGGAGGTGAGGAGCAGTTCTTC. Translating gives CASSSLAGGEEQFF. The rearrangement links TRBV6-5 to TRBJ2-1, with 11 bases matching TRBD2. The V gene's germline CDR1 is MNHEY and CDR2 SVGAGI. The ends lost 4 bases at V and 10 bases at J; junction bases unmatched: 6. CDR3 length: 14 residues.

The DNA of the CDR3 is TGCGCCAGCAGCCAAGGCAACAGGGACCAAGAGACCCAGTACTTC. Its translation is CASSQGNRDQETQYF. The chain has TRBV4-3 and TRBJ2-5; TRBD1 might be the D (6 bases). V lost 1 base, J lost 0 bases, and 9 bases lay in between. Germline CDR1 and CDR2: LGHNA and YSLEER. The CDR3 has 15 amino acids.

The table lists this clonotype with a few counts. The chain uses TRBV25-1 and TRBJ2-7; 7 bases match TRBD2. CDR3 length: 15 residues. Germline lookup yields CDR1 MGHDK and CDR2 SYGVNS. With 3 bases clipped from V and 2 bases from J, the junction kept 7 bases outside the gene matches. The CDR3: CASSEASGVPYEQYF. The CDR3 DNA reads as TGTGCCAGCAGTGAGGCCAGCGGGGTGCCCTACGAGCAGTACTTC.

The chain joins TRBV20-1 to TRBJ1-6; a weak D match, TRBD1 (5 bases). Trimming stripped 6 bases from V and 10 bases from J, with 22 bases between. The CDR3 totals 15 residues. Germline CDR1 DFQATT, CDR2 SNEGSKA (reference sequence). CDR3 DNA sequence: TGCAGTGCGAGGAGTGGGCCCAGGGAGGGGTCACCCCTCCACTTT. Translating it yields CSARSGPREGSPLHF.

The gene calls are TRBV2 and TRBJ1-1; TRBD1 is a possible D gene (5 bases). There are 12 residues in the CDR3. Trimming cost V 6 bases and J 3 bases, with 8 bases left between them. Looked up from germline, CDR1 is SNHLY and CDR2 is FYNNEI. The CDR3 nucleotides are TGTGCCAGCAGCGAACAGGACACTGAAGCTTTCTTT. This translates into CASSEQDTEAFF.